The present entry profiles one T cell receptor (beta chain) with its context. The clone's antigen remains unknown. No clone much larger than this one lies a single base away; base qualities are absent. CDR1 KGHSH and CDR2 LQKENI are derived from the germline V gene. Measured from the cysteine to the phenylalanine, the CDR3 is 15 residues long. Here the CDR3 DNA is all that survives: 45 bases in frame from base 1. Relative to germline, V is missing 5 bases and J is missing 7 bases, with 8 bases of the junction outside any gene match. The record originates from a study of cytomegalovirus exposure and HLA in healthy donors (dated by TCRdb to about 2017). About the full investigation: An earlier analysis of under 600 of the donors reported 250 to 300 Gb of sequence data and around 110 million unique TCR beta sequences from about 179 million T cells. An early release that covered fewer than 750 HLA-typed donors contained approximately 320 gigabases of sequencing data and some 87 million unique TCR sequences. Among the approximately 400 genotyped donors, roughly 80% belonged to the genetic ancestry cluster associated with self-reported Caucasian donors. The study aimed to test whether signatures of past pathogen exposure could be identified by cataloging public T cell receptors. The study used immunosequencing to profile the T cell repertoires of several hundred subjects and linked those repertoires to cytomegalovirus serostatus. Along with the roughly 700-subject first cohort, a separate validation cohort of around 120 different subjects was used. The study combined high-throughput TCR immunosequencing, statistical association of individual TCRs with disease status, and machine learning to predict cytomegalovirus infection status. A later analysis re-examined previously published TCR beta repertoires from more than 650 donors and added high-resolution HLA genotyping to investigate patterns of TCR occurrence. The later analysis used no new phenotypic data to find candidate immune exposures, relying instead on TCR beta sequences and their occurrence across donors. In an earlier analysis of 587 of the donors, high-throughput TCR beta sequencing was used to judge whether each TCR beta V gene segment behaved as functional or pseudogenic. Donor age, sex, ethnicity and CMV serostatus were collected together with the repertoire data. A later genetic analysis used genome-wide SNP genotypes for about 65% of the roughly 700 donors, treating that subset as a discovery cohort. Every repertoire in the discovery cohort had been generated on one and the same sequencing platform. HLA typing included class I and class II loci at four-digit resolution. The number of donors typed differed by locus, with 629-630 for A, B, C, DRB1 and DQB1, more than 500 for DQA1, 600 to 610 for DPA1, and 472 for DPB1. Four or five DR-DQ haplotypes were treated as single units for association and clustering because of strong linkage in the cohort. Among some 400 genotyped donors of the cohort, an average of approximately 240,000 unique TCR beta nucleotide sequences were sequenced per donor, roughly 20% of them non-productive.

The protocol used for the library was the immunoSEQ multiplex PCR assay. The multiplex PCR relied on a mix of 60 forward primers for TCR Vbeta segments and 13 reverse primers for TCR Jbeta segments. The CDR3 region of rearranged TCR beta genes was amplified from genomic DNA by a multiplex PCR assay. The Illumina HiSeq System was used to sequence the amplified TCR beta libraries as 87-base-pair reads. Per the authors' processing: In a later analysis, around 80 million unique TCR beta chains were counted across the roughly 610 repertoires, and about 9.9 million of these chains were shared by at least two donors. A nearest-neighbor algorithm error-corrected the raw reads and collapsed the reads into unique sequences, merging closely related sequences to remove PCR and sequencing errors. CDR3 sequences were aligned to IMGT reference sequences to assign V, D and J gene segments. For a sequence to be retained, a match of at least six nucleotides to both a V gene segment and a J gene segment was required. Rearrangements were called productive when the CDR3 lacked stop codons and stayed in frame with V and J; all others were non-productive. CDR3 was defined by IMGT convention, running from the second conserved V-encoded cysteine to the conserved J-encoded phenylalanine. Sequences without an unambiguous match to a single V gene segment were excluded from the earlier analysis of 450 to 650 of the donors. An earlier analysis of just under 600 of the donors called V segments functional above 56.7% productive rearrangements and segregating when the between-donor standard deviation exceeded 5%. A statistical classification framework was built to diagnose cytomegalovirus status from the catalog of TCR beta chain sequences. V and J gene assignment, in a later analysis, came from comparing TCR nucleotide sequences with IMGT/GENE-DB human TR gene sequences. A later analysis assigned CDR3 sequences and most-parsimonious VDJ recombination scenarios with the TCRdist pipeline. In a later analysis, every TCR beta chain was defined by the combination of its CDR3 amino acid sequence and its V-gene family, and reads without a unique V-gene family were dropped. A later analysis removed 450 to 600 highly shared, low-generation-probability nucleotide sequences to deal with suspected cross-contamination and a sequencing artifact. A later analysis calculated a clonal expansion index for each public chain from normalized within-repertoire ranks of inferred template counts. In a later analysis, generation probabilities were computed with a VDJ recombination model fitted to out-of-frame rearrangements, and the resulting probabilities were checked against IGoR. A later analysis scored TCR-TCR, TCR-HLA and TCR-CMV co-occurrence with hypergeometric tests, applying a repertoire-size bias correction to TCR pairs. In a later analysis, false discovery rates were estimated by permuting HLA or CMV assignments 20 times. In a later analysis, co-occurring TCRs were grouped with DBSCAN, and TCRdist sequence similarity was added when clustering was performed within HLA-allele-positive subsets. Repertoires with fewer than 30,000 or more than 120,000 public chains, plus five repertoires with anomalous nucleotide sharing, were excluded from co-occurrence clustering. This immuneACCESS table, as held by TCRdb, lists in-frame sequences with V and J called but not all clones. Of the missing ones, under half trace to an unresolved V gene in checked studies; the others have no known cause. The D gene and trimming were derived from the DNA, and the V and J assignments and clone size from that table. This sample has under 200,000 clones in its table, and roughly 79% of those were observed once. About 7.4% of the sample is in the top ten clones.

Overall study outcomes, separate from this receptor: Assigning TCR associations to individual alleles was difficult when HLA alleles, especially DR and DQ, strongly co-occurred. A cluster of highly shared sequence variants was judged likely to be a technical artifact of the sequencing pipeline. In a later analysis, most CMV-associated TCR beta chains were found to appear HLA-restricted, with HLA associations seemingly driven largely by CMV exposure. The authors suggested that the approach could potentially be generalized to other disease states and immunological phenotypes. Several of the top co-occurrence clusters appeared to be linked to parvovirus B19, influenza, CMV and Epstein-Barr virus, according to a later analysis. A further reported finding was that TCR beta sequences accurately predicted the HLA-A and HLA-B alleles for most subjects in the first cohort. In an earlier analysis of fewer than 700 of the donors, most TCR beta V segments appeared in productive rearrangements about 87% or about 30% of the time, broadly matching IMGT annotations. According to a later genetic analysis, donors in an Asian-associated ancestry cluster had fewer N-insertions in productive TCRs than the approximately 710-donor mean. HLA typing was unavailable for some donors at each locus, so association tests used only the typed subset. A total of around 150 TCR beta chains were listed by the study as associated with cytomegalovirus. Some IMGT-functional V segments, including TRBV6-2 and TRBV6-3, could not be told apart with the 87-base-pair reads, so those segments were excluded. Across donors, most TCR sequences were observed very rarely, whereas some public TCRs were present in many individuals. CMV serostatus was the only immune exposure information available for the cohort. In both the original and validation cohorts, the classifier was reported to diagnose cytomegalovirus status with high specificity and sensitivity. Only TCR beta chains were sequenced in this cohort, and the absence of alpha or paired-chain data limited detectable features. Specific HLA alleles were associated with roughly 17,000 TCR beta sequences at a false discovery rate of 0.05 in a later analysis. Correlated functional status among segregating V segments might reflect linkage disequilibrium, but an unknown experimental factor could not be ruled out. A few of the identified cytomegalovirus-associated TCR beta chains were confirmed in vitro to be specific for cytomegalovirus antigens. The earlier analysis of fewer than 750 of the donors excluded seventeen rarely observed V segments, including chromosome 9 orphons, because counts were too low. A later analysis found that HLA-associated TCR beta chains were more clonally expanded and had lower generation probabilities than equally common non-associated chains. A later genetic analysis associated a missense DCLRE1C variant with V-gene and J-gene trimming of TCR beta chains, and an independent cohort replicated the association. In a later analysis, the rate of TCR association differed among HLA loci, with DRB1 alleles having the most associated TCRs and HLA-C alleles having the fewest. The presence/absence analyses assumed that sequencing depth was roughly uniform across donors, and that assumption may not be true.

The cohort comprised 710 or so healthy bone marrow donors. Cohort members were all nominally healthy when sampled, although unrecorded immune exposures were likely present. The donor was CMV seropositive and belonged to the group of 270 or so seropositive cohort members. Each donor provided a peripheral blood sample, and peripheral blood mononuclear cells were used for TCR beta sequencing. The Qiagen DNeasy Blood Extraction Kit was used to extract genomic DNA from the blood cell samples. This chain joins TRBV18 to TRBJ2-2, and TRBD1 aligns with 9 junction nucleotides. Input material: PBMCs. This receptor was identified in a male donor in good health and CMV-seropositive. The CDR3 in this case is CASSAGQGRIGELFF. The sequenced DNA: TGTGCCAGCTCAGCCGGACAGGGGAGGATCGGGGAGCTGTTTTTT.